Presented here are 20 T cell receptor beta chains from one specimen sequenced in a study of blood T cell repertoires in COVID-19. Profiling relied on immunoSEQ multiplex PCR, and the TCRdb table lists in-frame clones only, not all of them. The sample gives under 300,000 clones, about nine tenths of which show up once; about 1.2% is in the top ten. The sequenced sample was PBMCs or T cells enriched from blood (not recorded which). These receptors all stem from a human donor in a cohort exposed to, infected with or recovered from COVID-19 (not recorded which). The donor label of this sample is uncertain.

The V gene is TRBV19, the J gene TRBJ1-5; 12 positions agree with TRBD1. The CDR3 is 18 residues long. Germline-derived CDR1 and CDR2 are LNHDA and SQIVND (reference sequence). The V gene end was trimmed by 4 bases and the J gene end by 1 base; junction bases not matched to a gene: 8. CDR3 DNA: TGTGCCAGTAGTACCGGGACAGGGGGCTCGGTGAGCAATCAGCCCCAGCATTTT. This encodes CASSTGTGGSVSNQPQHF.

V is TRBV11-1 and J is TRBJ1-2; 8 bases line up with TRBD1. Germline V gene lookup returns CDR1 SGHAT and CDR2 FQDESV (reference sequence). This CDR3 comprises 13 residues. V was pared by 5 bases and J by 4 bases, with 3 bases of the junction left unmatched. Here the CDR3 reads CASSEDRAYGYTF. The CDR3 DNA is TGTGCCAGCAGCGAGGACAGGGCCTATGGCTACACCTTC.

For the CDR3, the DNA is TGTGCCGGAGATTCCGGGACAGCAGGGCGGGAGCAGTACTTC. Its protein is CAGDSGTAGREQYF. The chain has TRBV30 and TRBJ2-7; 7 bases agree with TRBD1. CDR1 and CDR2 (germline): GTSNPN, SVGIG (reference sequence). V trimming: 8 bases; J trimming: 7 bases; junction bases outside the gene matches: 17. This CDR3 is 14 amino acids long.

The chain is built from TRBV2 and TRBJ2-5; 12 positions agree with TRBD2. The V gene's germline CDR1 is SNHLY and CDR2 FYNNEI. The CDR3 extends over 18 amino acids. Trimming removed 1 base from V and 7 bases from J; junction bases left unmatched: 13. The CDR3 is CASSEEMGLAGHKRTQYF. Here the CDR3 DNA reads TGTGCCAGCAGTGAAGAAATGGGACTAGCGGGCCACAAGCGGACCCAGTACTTC.

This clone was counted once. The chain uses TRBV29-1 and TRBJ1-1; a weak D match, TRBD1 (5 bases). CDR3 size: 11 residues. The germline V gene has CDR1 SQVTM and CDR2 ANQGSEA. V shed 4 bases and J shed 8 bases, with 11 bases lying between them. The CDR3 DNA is TGCAGCGTTGGAGGCGGGACGGAAGCTTTCTTT. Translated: CSVGGGTEAFF. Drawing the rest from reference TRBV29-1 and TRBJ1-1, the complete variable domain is SAVISQKPSRDICQRGTSLTIQCQVDSQVTMMFWYRQQPGQSLTLIATANQGSEATYESGFVIDKFPISRPNLTFSTLTVSNMSPEDSSIYLCSVGGGTEAFFGQGTRLTVV.

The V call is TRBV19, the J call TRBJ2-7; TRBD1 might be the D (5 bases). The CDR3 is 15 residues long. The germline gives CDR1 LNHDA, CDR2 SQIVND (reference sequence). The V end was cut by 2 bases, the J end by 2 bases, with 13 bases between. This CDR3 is CASSIQGSGAYEQYF. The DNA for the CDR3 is TGTGCCAGTAGTATACAGGGATCTGGCGCCTACGAGCAGTACTTC.

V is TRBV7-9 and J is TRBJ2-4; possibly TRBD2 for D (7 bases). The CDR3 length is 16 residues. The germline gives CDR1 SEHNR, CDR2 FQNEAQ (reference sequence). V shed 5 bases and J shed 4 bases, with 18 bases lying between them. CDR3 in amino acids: CASSLLGGRQKNIQYF. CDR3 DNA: TGTGCCAGCAGCCTTCTGGGGGGGCGACAAAAAAACATTCAGTACTTC.

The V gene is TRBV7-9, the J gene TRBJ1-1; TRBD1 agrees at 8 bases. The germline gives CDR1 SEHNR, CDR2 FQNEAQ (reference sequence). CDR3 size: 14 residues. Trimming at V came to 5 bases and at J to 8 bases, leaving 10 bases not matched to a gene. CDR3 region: CASSRGQGQEEAFF. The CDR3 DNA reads TGTGCCAGCAGCCGAGGACAGGGTCAGGAGGAAGCTTTCTTT.

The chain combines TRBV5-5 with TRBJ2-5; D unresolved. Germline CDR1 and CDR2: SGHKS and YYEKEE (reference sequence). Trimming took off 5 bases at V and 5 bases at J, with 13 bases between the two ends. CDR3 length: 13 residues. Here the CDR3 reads CASSLLRSETQYF. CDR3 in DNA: TGTGCCAGCAGTCTTCTCCGGAGCGAGACCCAGTACTTC.

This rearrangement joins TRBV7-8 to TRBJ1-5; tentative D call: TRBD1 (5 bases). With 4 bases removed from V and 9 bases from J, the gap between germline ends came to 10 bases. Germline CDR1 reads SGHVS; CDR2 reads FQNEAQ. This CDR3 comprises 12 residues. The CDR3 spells CASSYPGGPQHF. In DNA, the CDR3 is TGTGCCAGCAGCTATCCCGGGGGGCCCCAGCATTTT.

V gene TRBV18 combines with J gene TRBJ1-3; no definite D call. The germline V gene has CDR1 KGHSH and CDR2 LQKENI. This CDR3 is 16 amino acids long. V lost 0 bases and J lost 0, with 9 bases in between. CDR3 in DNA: TGTGCCAGCTCACCACCGACCGGGAGCTCTGGAAACACCATATATTTT. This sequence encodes CASSPPTGSSGNTIYF.

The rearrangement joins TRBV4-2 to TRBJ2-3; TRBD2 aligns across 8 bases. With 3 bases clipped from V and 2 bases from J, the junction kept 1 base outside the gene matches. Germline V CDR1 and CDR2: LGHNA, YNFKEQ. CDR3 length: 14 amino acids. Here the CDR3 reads CASSHSGVTDTQYF. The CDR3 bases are TGTGCCAGCAGCCATAGCGGGGTCACAGATACGCAGTATTTT.

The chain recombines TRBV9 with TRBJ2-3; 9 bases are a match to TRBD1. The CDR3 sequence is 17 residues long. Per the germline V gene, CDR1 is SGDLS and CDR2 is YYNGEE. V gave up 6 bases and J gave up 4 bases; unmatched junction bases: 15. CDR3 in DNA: TGTGCCAGCAAGGGGCGTGAGGACAGGGGCGGGCCAGATACGCAGTATTTT. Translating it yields CASKGREDRGGPDTQYF. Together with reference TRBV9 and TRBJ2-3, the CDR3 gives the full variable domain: DSGVTQTPKHLITATGQRVTLRCSPRSGDLSVYWYQQSLDQGLQFLIQYYNGEERAKGNILERFSAQQFPDLHSELNLSSLELGDSALYFCASKGREDRGGPDTQYFGPGTRLTVL.

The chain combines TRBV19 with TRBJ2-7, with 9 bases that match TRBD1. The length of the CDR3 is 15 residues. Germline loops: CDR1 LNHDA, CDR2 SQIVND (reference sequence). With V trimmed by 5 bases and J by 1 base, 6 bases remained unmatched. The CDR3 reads CASSPGQGLSYEQYF. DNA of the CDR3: TGTGCCAGTAGTCCGGGACAGGGACTATCCTACGAGCAGTACTTC.

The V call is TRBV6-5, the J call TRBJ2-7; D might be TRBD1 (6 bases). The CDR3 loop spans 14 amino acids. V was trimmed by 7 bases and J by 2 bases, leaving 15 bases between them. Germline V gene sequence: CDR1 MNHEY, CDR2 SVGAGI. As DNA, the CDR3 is TGTGCCAGCACCGACTGGGGGCTAGCCTACGAGCAGTACTTC. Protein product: CASTDWGLAYEQYF.

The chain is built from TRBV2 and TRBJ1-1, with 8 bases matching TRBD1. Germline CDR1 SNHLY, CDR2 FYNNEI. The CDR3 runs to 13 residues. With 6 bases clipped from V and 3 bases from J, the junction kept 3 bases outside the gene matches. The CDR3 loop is CASRYRGDTEAFF. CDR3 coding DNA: TGTGCCAGCAGATACAGGGGGGACACTGAAGCTTTCTTT.

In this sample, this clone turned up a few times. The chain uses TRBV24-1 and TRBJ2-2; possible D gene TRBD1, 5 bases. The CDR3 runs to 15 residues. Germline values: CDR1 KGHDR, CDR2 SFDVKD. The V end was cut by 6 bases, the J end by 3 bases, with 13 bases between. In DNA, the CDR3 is TGTGCCACCAGTTCCCTAGGGGCGGACACCGGGGAGCTGTTTTTT. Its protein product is CATSSLGADTGELFF.

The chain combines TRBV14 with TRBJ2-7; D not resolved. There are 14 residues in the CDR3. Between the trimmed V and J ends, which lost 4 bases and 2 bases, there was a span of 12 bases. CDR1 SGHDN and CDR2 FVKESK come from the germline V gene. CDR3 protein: CASSRSGSTYEQYF. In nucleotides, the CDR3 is TGTGCCAGCAGCCGATCCGGGTCAACCTACGAGCAGTACTTC.

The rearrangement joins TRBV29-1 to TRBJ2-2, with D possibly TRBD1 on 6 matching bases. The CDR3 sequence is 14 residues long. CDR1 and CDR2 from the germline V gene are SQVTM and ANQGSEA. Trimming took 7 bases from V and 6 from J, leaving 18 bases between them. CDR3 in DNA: TGCAGCGCAACAGAACAGGGAATAGCCGGGGAGCTGTTTTTT. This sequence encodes CSATEQGIAGELFF.

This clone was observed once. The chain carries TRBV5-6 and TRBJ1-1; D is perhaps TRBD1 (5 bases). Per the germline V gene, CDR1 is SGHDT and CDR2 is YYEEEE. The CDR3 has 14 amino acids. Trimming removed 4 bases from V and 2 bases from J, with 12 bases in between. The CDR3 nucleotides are TGTGCCAGCAGCCAGCAGACAGTTAACACTGAAGCTTTCTTT. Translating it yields CASSQQTVNTEAFF.